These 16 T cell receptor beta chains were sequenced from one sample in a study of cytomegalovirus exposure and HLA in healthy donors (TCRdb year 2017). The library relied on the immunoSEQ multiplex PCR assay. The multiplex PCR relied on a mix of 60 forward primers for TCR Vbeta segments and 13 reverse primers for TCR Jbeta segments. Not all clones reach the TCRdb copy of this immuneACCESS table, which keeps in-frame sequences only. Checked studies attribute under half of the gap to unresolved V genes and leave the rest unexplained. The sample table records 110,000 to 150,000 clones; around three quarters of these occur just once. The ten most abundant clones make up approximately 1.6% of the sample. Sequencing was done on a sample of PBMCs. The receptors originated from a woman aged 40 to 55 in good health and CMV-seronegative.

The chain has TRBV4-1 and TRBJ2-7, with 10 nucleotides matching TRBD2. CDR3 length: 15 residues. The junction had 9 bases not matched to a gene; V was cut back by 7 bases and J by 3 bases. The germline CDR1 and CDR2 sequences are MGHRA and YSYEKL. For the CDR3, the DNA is TGCGCCAGCAAGGGACTAGCGAGTAACAGCTACGAGCAGTACTTC. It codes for CASKGLASNSYEQYF.

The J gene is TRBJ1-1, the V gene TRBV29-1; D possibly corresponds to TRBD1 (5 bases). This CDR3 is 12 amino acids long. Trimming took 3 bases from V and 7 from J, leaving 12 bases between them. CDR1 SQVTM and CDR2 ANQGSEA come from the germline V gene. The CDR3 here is CSVDSQGFEAFF. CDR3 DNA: TGCAGCGTTGACTCCCAGGGCTTTGAAGCTTTCTTT.

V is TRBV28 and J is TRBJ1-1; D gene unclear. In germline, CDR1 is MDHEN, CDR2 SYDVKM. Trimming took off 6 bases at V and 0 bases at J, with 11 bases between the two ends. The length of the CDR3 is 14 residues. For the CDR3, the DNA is TGTGCCAGCAGCCGCGGGAGTGTGAACACTGAAGCTTTCTTT. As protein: CASSRGSVNTEAFF.

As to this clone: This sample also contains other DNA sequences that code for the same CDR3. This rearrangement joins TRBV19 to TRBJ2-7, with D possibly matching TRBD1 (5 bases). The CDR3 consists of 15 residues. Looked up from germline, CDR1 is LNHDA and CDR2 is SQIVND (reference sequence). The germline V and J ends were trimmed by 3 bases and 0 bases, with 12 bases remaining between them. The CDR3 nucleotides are TGTGCCAGTAGTATGACAGTTACTCCCTCCTACGAGCAGTACTTC. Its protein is CASSMTVTPSYEQYF.

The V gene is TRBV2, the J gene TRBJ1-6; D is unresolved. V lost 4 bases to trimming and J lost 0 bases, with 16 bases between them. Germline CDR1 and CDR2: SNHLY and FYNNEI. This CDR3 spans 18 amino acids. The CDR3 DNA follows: TGTGCCAGCAGTGTCGGCGGCGGCACTAGCTCCTATAATTCACCCCTCCACTTT. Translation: CASSVGGGTSSYNSPLHF.

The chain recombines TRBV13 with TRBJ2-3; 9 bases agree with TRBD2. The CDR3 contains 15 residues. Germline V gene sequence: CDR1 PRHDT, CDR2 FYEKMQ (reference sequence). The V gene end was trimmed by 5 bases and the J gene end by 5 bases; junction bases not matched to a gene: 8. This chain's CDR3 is CASSQRLAAGDTQYF. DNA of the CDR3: TGTGCCAGCAGCCAGAGACTAGCGGCTGGAGATACGCAGTATTTT.

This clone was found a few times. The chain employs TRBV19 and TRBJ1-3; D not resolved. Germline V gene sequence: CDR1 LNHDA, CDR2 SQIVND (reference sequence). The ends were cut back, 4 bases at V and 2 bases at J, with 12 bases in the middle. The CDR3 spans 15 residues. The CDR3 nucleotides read TGTGCCAGTAGTAGACTGGTGGGTCCTGGAAACACCATATATTTT. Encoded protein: CASSRLVGPGNTIYF.

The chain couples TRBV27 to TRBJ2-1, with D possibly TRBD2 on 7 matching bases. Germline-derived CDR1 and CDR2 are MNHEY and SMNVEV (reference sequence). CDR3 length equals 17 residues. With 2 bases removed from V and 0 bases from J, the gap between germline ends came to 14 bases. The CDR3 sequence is CASSLGRGWSSYNEQFF. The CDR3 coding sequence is TGTGCCAGCAGTTTAGGGAGGGGGTGGAGCTCCTACAATGAGCAGTTCTTC.

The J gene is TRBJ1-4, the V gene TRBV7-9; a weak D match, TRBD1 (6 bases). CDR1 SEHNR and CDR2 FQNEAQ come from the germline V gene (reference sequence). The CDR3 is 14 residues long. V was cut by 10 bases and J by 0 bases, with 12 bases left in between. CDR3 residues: CATATGATNEKLFF. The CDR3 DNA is TGTGCCACCGCGACAGGAGCAACTAATGAAAAACTGTTTTTT.

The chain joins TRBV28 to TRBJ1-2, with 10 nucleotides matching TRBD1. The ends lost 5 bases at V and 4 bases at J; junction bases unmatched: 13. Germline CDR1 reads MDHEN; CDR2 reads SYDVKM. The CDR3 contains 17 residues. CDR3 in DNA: TGTGCCAGCAGTCCGGGGGGGACAGGGGATCTTTCCTATGGCTACACCTTC. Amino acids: CASSPGGTGDLSYGYTF.

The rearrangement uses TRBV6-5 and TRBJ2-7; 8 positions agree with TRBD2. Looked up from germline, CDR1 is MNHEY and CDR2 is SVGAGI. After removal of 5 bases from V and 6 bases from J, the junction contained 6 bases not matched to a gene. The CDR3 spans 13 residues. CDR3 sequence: CASSETSVSEQYF. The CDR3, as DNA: TGTGCCAGCAGTGAGACTAGCGTGTCCGAGCAGTACTTC.

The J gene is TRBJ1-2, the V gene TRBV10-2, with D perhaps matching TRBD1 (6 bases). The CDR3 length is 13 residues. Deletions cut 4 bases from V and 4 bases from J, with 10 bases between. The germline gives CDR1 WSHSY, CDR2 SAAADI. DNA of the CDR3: TGCGCCAGCAGTGGGGGGCGAGGCTATGGCTACACCTTC. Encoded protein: CASSGGRGYGYTF.

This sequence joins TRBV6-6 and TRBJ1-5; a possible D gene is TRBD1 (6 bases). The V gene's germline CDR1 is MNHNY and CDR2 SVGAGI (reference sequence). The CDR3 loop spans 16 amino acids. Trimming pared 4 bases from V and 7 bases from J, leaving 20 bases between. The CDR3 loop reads CASSSSDRLRTQPQHF. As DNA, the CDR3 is TGTGCCAGCAGTTCTAGTGACAGGCTAAGGACCCAGCCCCAGCATTTT.

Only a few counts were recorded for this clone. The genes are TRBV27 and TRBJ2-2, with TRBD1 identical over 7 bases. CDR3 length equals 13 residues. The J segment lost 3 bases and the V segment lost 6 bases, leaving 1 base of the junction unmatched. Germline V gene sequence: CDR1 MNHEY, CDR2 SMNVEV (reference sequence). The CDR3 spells CASSTGDTGELFF. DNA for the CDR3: TGTGCCAGCAGCACAGGGGACACCGGGGAGCTGTTTTTT.

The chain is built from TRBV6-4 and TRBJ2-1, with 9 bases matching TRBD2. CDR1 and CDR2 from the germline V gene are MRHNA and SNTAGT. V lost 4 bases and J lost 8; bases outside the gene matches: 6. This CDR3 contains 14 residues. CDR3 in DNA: TGTGCCAGCAGTGTTCGGGCGGGGGGGCATGAGCAGTTCTTC. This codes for CASSVRAGGHEQFF.

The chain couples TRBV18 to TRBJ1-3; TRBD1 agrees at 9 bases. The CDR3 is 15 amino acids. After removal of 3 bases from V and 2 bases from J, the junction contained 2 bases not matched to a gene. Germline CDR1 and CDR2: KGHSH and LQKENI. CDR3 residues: CASSPDRGTGNTIYF. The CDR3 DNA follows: TGTGCCAGCTCACCGGACAGGGGAACTGGAAACACCATATATTTT. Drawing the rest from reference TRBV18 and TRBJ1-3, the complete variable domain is NAGVMQNPRHLVRRRGQEARLRCSPMKGHSHVYWYRQLPEEGLKFMVYLQKENIIDESGMPKERFSAEFPKEGPSILRIQQVVRGDSAAYFCASSPDRGTGNTIYFGEGSWLTVV.